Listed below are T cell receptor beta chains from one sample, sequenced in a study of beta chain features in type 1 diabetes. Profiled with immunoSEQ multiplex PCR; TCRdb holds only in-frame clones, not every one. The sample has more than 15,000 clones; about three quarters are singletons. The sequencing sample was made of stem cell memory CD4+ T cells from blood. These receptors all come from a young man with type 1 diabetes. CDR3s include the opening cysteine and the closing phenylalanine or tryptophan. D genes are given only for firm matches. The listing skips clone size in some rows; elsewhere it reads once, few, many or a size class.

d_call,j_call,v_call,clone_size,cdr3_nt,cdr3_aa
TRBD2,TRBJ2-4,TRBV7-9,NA,TGTGCCAGCAGCCAGACTAGCGGGGGTAACATTCAGTACTTC,CASSQTSGGNIQYF
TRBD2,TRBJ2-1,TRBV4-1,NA,TGCGCCAGCAGCCAAGGTCGGGGGCGGGGGGCCCGGGTGAATGAGCAGTTCTTC,CASSQGRGRGARVNEQFF
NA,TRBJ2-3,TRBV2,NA,TGTGCCAGCACCGGTCTATTCACAGATACGCAGTATTTT,CASTGLFTDTQYF
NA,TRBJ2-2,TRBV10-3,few,TGTGCCATCAGTTCCGGGACAACCACCGGGGAGCTGTTTTTT,CAISSGTTTGELFF
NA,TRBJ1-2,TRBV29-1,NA,TGCAGCGTTGAAGATCGGAACCAGGCCCGCGGCTACACCTTC,CSVEDRNQARGYTF
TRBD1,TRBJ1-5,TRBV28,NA,TGTGCCAGCAGTTTCCGCCGGTGGACAGGGGGTGAGCAAAAGCAGCCCCAGCATTTT,CASSFRRWTGGEQKQPQHF
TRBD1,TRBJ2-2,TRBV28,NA,TGTGCCAGCATAGGACAGGGGGCGAACACCGGGGAGCTGTTTTTT,CASIGQGANTGELFF
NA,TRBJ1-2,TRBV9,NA,TGTGCCAGCAGGGACACGAGGAAGAACTATGGCTACACCTTC,CASRDTRKNYGYTF
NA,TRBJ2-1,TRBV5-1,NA,TGCGCCAGCCTCTACAATGAGCAGTTCTTC,CASLYNEQFF
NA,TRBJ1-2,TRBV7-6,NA,TGTGCCAGCTCGATCGACAGTAACTATGGCTACACCTTC,CASSIDSNYGYTF
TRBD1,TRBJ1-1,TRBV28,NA,TGTGCCAGCAGTCAGAGACAGGGGGGGATAGGTGAAGCTTTCTTT,CASSQRQGGIGEAFF
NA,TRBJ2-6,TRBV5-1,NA,TGCGCCAGCAGCTTGGGCACCAGCTCTGGGGCCAACGTCCTGACTTTC,CASSLGTSSGANVLTF
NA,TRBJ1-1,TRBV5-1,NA,TGCGCCAGCAGTCGGGTTCCAGACACTGAAGCTTTCTTT,CASSRVPDTEAFF
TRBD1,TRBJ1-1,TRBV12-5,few,TGTGCTAGTGGTTTGTGGGACAGGGGGTTTACTGAAGCTTTCTTT,CASGLWDRGFTEAFF
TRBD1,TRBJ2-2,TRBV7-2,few,TGTGCCAGCAGCTTAGTAGGGACAGTAAACACCGGGGAGCTGTTTTTT,CASSLVGTVNTGELFF
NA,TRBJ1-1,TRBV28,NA,TGTGCCAGCAGTCCTAACCCACACCGGCGAGGAAACACTGAAGCTTTCTTT,CASSPNPHRRGNTEAFF
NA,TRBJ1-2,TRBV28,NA,TGTGCCAGCAGCAGGGTGGGCTATGGCTACACCTTC,CASSRVGYGYTF
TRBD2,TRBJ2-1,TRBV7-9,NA,TGTGCCAGCAGTCGGACTAGCGGGGGGTCCAATGAGCAGTTCTTC,CASSRTSGGSNEQFF
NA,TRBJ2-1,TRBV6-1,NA,TGTGCCAGCAGTGGTAACGGGGACAATGAGCAGTTCTTC,CASSGNGDNEQFF
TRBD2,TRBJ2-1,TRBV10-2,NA,TGCGCCAGCAGTTTTACTAGCGGGGGCCACAATGAGCAGTTCTTC,CASSFTSGGHNEQFF
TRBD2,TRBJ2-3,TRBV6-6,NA,TGTGCCAGCGGACTAGCGGGGGGGCGGGGTACGCAGTATTTT,CASGLAGGRGTQYF
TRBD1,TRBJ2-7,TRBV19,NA,TGTGCCAGTAGTATCCAAGGGGGCAGGGTAAGCTACGAGCAGTACTTC,CASSIQGGRVSYEQYF
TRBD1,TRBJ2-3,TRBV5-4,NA,TGTGCCAGCAGCTTCTGGACAGGGGTTACAGATACGCAGTATTTT,CASSFWTGVTDTQYF
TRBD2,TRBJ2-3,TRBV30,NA,TGTGCCTGGAGCTGGGCGGGGGGCACAGATACGCAGTATTTT,CAWSWAGGTDTQYF
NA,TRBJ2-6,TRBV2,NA,TGTGCCAGTCATTTGACGGGGGGCGCAGGGGCCAACGTCCTGACTTTC,CASHLTGGAGANVLTF
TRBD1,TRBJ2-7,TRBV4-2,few,TGTGCCAGCAGCCAGCCGGGACAGGGGATCTACGAGCAGTACTTC,CASSQPGQGIYEQYF
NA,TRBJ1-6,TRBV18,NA,TGTGCCAGCTCACGTGAGAGCTCCTATAATTCACCCCTCCACTTT,CASSRESSYNSPLHF
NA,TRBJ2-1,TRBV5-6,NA,TGTGCCAGCAGCTTCAACATAAACAATGAGCAGTTCTTC,CASSFNINNEQFF
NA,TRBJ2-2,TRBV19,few,TGTGCCAGTAGTGTGACAGCGAACACCGGGGAGCTGTTTTTT,CASSVTANTGELFF
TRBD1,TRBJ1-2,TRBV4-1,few,TGCGCCAGCAGCCCTCGACAGGGCCCCTATGGCTACACCTTC,CASSPRQGPYGYTF
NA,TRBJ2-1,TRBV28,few,TGTGCCAGCAGTTTCTCGACGGCGGTTTCCTACAATGAGCAGTTCTTC,CASSFSTAVSYNEQFF
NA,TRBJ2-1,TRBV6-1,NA,TGTGCCAGCAGTGAAGCTGGACTTACATACAATGAGCAGTTCTTC,CASSEAGLTYNEQFF
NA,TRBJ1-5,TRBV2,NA,TGTGCCAGCAACGGCCAGGGGCCTCGTGGTCAGCCCCAGCATTTT,CASNGQGPRGQPQHF
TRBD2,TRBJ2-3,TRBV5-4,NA,TGTGCCAGCAGCCCTAGCGGGGACCGCACAGATACGCAGTATTTT,CASSPSGDRTDTQYF
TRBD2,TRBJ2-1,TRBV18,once,TGTGCCAGCTCAAACCTAGCGGGGTACAATGAGCAGTTCTTC,CASSNLAGYNEQFF
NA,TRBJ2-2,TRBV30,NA,TGTGCCTGGGTTCCGTCGTGGTTTGCGGCCGGGGAGCTGTTTTTT,CAWVPSWFAAGELFF
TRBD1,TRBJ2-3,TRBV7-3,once,TGTGCCAGCAGCCTCGGGACAGGGGGTACGCAGTATTTT,CASSLGTGGTQYF
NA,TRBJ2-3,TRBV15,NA,TGTGCCACCAGCGCCCGGGATGGCACAGATACGCAGTATTTT,CATSARDGTDTQYF
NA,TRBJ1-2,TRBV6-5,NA,TGTGCCAGCAGTTTACGGTCGGGGCGGGATTATGGCTACACCTTC,CASSLRSGRDYGYTF
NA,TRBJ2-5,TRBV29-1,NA,TGCAGCACCGGACCGAGCCCGGGGGAGACCCAGTACTTC,CSTGPSPGETQYF
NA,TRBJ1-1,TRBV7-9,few,TGTGCCAGCAGACGGACAGACACTGAAGCTTTCTTT,CASRRTDTEAFF
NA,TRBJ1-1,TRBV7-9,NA,TGTGCCAGCAGCGCCAGAGCTGGGGGGAGAACTGAAGCTTTCTTT,CASSARAGGRTEAFF
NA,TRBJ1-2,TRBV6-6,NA,TGTGCCAGCAGTTACGGTACAGGGAGTGGCTACACCTTC,CASSYGTGSGYTF
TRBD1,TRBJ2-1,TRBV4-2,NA,TGTGCCAGCAGCCCTTCCTCCGGGACAGGCACCTACAATGAGCAGTTCTTC,CASSPSSGTGTYNEQFF
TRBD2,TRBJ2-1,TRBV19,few,TGTGCCAGTAAGCGGGGGGTTTTCAATGAGCAGTTCTTC,CASKRGVFNEQFF
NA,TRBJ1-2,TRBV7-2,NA,TGTGCCAGCAGCTTAGTAGGTTCTGGAGCTAACTATGGCTACACCTTC,CASSLVGSGANYGYTF
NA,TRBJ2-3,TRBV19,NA,TGTGCCAGTAGCCGCGGTTTAGGAGATACGCAGTATTTT,CASSRGLGDTQYF
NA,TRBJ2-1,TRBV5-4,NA,TGTGCCAGCAGCTTAAGTCAGAAAGACAATGAGCAGTTCTTC,CASSLSQKDNEQFF
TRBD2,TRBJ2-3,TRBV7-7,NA,TGTGCTAGCAGCCCCGGACTAGCGCCTAGCACAGATACGCAGTATTTT,CASSPGLAPSTDTQYF
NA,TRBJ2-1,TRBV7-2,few,TGTGCCAGCAGCTTAGCTAGGGGCTCCTACAATGAGCAGTTCTTC,CASSLARGSYNEQFF
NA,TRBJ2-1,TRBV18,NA,TGTGCCAGCTCACCACCGGAGCGCGTTGAGCAGTTCTTC,CASSPPERVEQFF
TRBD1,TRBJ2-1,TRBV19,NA,TGTGCCAGTAGTCTTGGGACAGGGACCGATGAGCAGTTCTTC,CASSLGTGTDEQFF
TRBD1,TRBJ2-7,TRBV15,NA,TGTGCCACCAGCAGAGGCGGGACAGGGATGGCCTACGAGCAGTACTTC,CATSRGGTGMAYEQYF
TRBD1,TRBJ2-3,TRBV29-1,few,TGCAGCGTCGGGCAGGGGGCGAGAGATACGCAGTATTTT,CSVGQGARDTQYF